This TCR beta chain was retrieved from a study of CD8 T cells in Susac syndrome. General study points: It was acknowledged in the study that the number of individuals who were included in its TCR sequencing and HLA analysis was relatively small.

CDR1 is SGHAT, CDR2 FQDESV, per germline (reference sequence). The CDR3 loop spans 14 amino acids. The J segment lost 7 bases and the V segment lost 6 bases, leaving 6 bases of the junction unmatched. Roughly 0.5 to 1 ug RNA was reverse transcribed with random hexamers. MiXCR, applied by TCRdb to the immunoSEQ multiplex PCR reads, yields one record per CDR3 protein. The sample carries 170,000 or so distinct CDR3 sequences, 90% to 95% recorded once. The multiple sclerosis control group was made up of treatment-naive patients with stable or active relapsing-remitting disease. This clonotype occurred a few times. Its antigen remains unidentified.

The receptor comes from a human donor with multiple sclerosis. V is TRBV11-1 and J is TRBJ2-3; 11 bases line up with TRBD2. Source material: CD4+ T cells from PBMCs. The CDR3 DNA follows: TGTGCCAGCAGAAGGGCTAGCGGGGGGAATACGCAGTATTTT. Translated, it gives CASRRASGGNTQYF.